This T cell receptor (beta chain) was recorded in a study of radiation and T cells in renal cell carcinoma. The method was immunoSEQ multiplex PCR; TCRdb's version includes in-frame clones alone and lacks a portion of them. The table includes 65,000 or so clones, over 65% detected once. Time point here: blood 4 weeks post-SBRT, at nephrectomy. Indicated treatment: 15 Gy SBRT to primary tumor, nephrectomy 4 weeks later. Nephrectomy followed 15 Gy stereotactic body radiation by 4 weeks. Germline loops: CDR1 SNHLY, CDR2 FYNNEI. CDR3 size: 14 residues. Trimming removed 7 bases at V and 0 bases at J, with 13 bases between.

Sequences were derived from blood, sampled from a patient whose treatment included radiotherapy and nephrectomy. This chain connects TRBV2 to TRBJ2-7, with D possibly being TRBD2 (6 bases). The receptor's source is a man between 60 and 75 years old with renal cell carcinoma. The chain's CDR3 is CASKLGLSSYEQYF. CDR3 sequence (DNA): TGTGCCAGCAAGTTGGGACTGAGCTCCTACGAGCAGTACTTC.